The clone carrying this TCR beta chain occurred many times. The antigen remains undetermined. Germline V gene data show CDR1 as SNHLY and CDR2 as FYNNEI. Trimming pared 5 bases from V and 10 bases from J, leaving 11 bases between. The CDR3 runs 11 residues. RNA transcripts provided the template for amplifying TCR beta CDR3 regions. RT-PCR in the first round used HTBI primers; a second-round multiplex PCR followed. One entry per CDR3 protein results from TCRdb running MiXCR on the multiplex PCR reads. The table has approximately 460,000 distinct CDR3 sequences, around 15% seen once; the top ten hold about a tenth. This specimen comes from a study of Graves' ophthalmopathy and Graves' hyperthyroidism. Findings and limits, study-wide: The model predicted progression of ophthalmopathy with a sensitivity of 60% to 71%, and its specificity was about 72%. Blood samples also showed most expanded thyroid clonotypes exceeding 0.001 frequency.

The rearrangement uses TRBV2 and TRBJ1-2, with unresolved D. This sequence originates from a woman in her 30s with Graves' ophthalmopathy. The sequenced sample consisted of blood. In DNA form, the CDR3 reads TGTGCCAGCAGTACTACAGCTTTCTACACCTTC. This gives the protein CASSTTAFYTF.